Following are 24 T cell receptor beta chains from one sample sequenced in a study of shared clonotypes between healthy human individuals. Data came from immunoSEQ multiplex PCR; TCRdb stores just in-frame clones and leaves some out. Found here are roughly 700,000 clones, approximately 79% of them singletons; the top ten hold under 2%. Sequencing was carried out using memory CD4+ T cells sorted from blood. The sample's subset: CD45RA-negative fraction. The receptors shown here come from a woman aged 25 to 39 in good health.

The chain employs TRBV7-9 and TRBJ2-1, with 11 bases that match TRBD2. V was clipped by 5 bases and J by 0 bases; unmatched bases: 9. The CDR3 has 18 residues. Germline CDR1 is SEHNR and CDR2 is FQNEAQ (reference sequence). The CDR3 coding sequence is TGTGCCAGCAGCCAGGGACTAGCGGCCCAGAGCTCCTACAATGAGCAGTTCTTC. Its translation: CASSQGLAAQSSYNEQFF.

The chain combines TRBV10-1 with TRBJ2-5; 7 bases map to TRBD2. The CDR3 is made up of 14 amino acids. The germline V gene has CDR1 WNHNN and CDR2 SYGVQD (reference sequence). Trimming took 2 bases from V and 3 from J; bases not matched to a gene: 3. CDR3 region: CASSEGRGKETQYF. In DNA form, the CDR3 reads TGCGCCAGCAGTGAGGGGCGGGGGAAAGAGACCCAGTACTTC.

CDR3 bases: TGCGCCAGCAGCCAAGTCAGGCAAGGGTACTATGGCTACACCTTC. Its translation: CASSQVRQGYYGYTF. The chain employs TRBV4-1 and TRBJ1-2; D not certain. The CDR3 extends over 15 amino acids. The germline V gene encodes CDR1 MGHRA and CDR2 YSYEKL. Deletions cut 1 base from V and 3 bases from J, with 12 bases between.

This sequence joins TRBV18 and TRBJ1-2; a possible D gene is TRBD1 (6 bases). Looked up from germline, CDR1 is KGHSH and CDR2 is LQKENI. V was clipped by 3 bases and J by 6 bases, with 20 bases between them. This CDR3 is 16 amino acids long. CDR3 sequence: CASSPILRGPIDGYTF. Written as DNA, the CDR3 is TGTGCCAGCTCACCTATACTCAGGGGACCCATAGATGGCTACACCTTC.

Comments on this clone: A far larger clone is one nucleotide away, so this likely arose from a read error. The V call is TRBV7-8, the J call TRBJ2-7, with D possibly TRBD2 on 5 matching bases. The V gene lost 1 base and the J gene lost 2 bases, with 9 bases spanning the gap. The CDR3 extends over 14 amino acids. Germline V CDR1 and CDR2: SGHVS, FQNEAQ. CDR3 DNA: TGTGCCAGCAGCTTAGTGGGGAGCCCCTACGAGCAGTACTTC. Amino acid sequence: CASSLVGSPYEQYF.

J is TRBJ2-7 and V is TRBV28; D is ambiguous. Germline CDR1 reads MDHEN; CDR2 reads SYDVKM. Between the trimmed V and J ends, which lost 3 bases and 2 bases, there was a span of 14 bases. CDR3 length: 15 amino acids. CDR3 amino acids: CASSFGRGGAYEQYF. The CDR3 DNA follows: TGTGCCAGCAGTTTTGGGCGTGGTGGCGCCTACGAGCAGTACTTC.

This chain links TRBV5-1 with TRBJ2-7; perhaps TRBD1 as D (6 bases). The V gene's germline CDR1 is SGHRS and CDR2 YFSETQ. This CDR3 spans 16 amino acids. Trimming stripped 4 bases from V and 2 bases from J, with 19 bases between. The CDR3 nucleotides are TGCGCCAGCAGCGTTGCGCCTGACAGGTCCGCCTACGAGCAGTACTTC. It codes for CASSVAPDRSAYEQYF.

The chain has TRBV5-6 and TRBJ2-7, with 9 bases lining up with TRBD1. This CDR3 is built from 16 residues. The germline CDR1 and CDR2 sequences are SGHDT and YYEEEE. Trimming cost V 4 bases and J 5 bases; bases outside gene matches: 13. The CDR3 coding sequence is TGTGCCAGCAGCCTCACGACAGGGGGATCCATTGACGAGCAGTACTTC. Translating it yields CASSLTTGGSIDEQYF.

This rearrangement joins TRBV7-3 to TRBJ2-2; 9 nucleotides agree with TRBD2. V dropped 4 bases and J dropped 1; count of bases not matched to a gene: 4. CDR3 length: 16 amino acids. Germline loops: CDR1 SGHTA, CDR2 FQGTGA. CDR3: CASSSVTSGNTGELFF. CDR3 nucleotide sequence: TGTGCCAGCAGCTCCGTGACTAGCGGGAACACCGGGGAGCTGTTTTTT.

This clone was seen a single time. The chain combines TRBV5-1 with TRBJ1-2; no clear D gene. V was cut by 4 bases and J by 7 bases, with 11 bases left in between. This CDR3 spans 12 amino acids. Germline loops: CDR1 SGHRS, CDR2 YFSETQ. The CDR3 coding sequence is TGCGCCAGCAGCCTGGGATCGGGTGGCTACACCTTC. It encodes CASSLGSGGYTF.

The J gene is TRBJ2-2, the V gene TRBV30; D is undetermined. Germline V gives CDR1 GTSNPN, CDR2 SVGIG (reference sequence). The germline V and J ends were trimmed by 0 bases and 1 base, with 3 bases remaining between them. CDR3 length: 13 residues. CDR3 residues: CAWSVKNTGELFF. The CDR3 DNA sequence: TGTGCCTGGAGTGTAAAGAACACCGGGGAGCTGTTTTTT.

The CDR3 coding sequence is TGTGCCAGCACCACCCTGGGGGTCAACACTGAAGCTTTCTTT. Residues: CASTTLGVNTEAFF. This chain connects TRBV5-6 to TRBJ1-1, with a weak D call TRBD1 (5 bases). Germline-derived CDR1 and CDR2 are SGHDT and YYEEEE. Trimming shortened V by 6 bases and J by 2 bases, and 14 bases separated the two germline ends. This CDR3 contains 14 residues.

The genes are TRBV7-8 and TRBJ1-4; D remains ambiguous. Germline values: CDR1 SGHVS, CDR2 FQNEAQ. V lost 5 bases and J 4 bases, leaving 14 bases between the germline ends. The CDR3 sequence is 15 residues long. Here the CDR3 reads CASSPGEGHNEKLFF. The CDR3 coding sequence is TGTGCCAGCAGCCCCGGGGAAGGGCATAATGAAAAACTGTTTTTT. The complete variable domain, with remaining parts taken from reference TRBV7-8 and TRBJ1-4, reads GAGVSQSPRYKVAKRGQDVALRCDPISGHVSLFWYQQALGQGPEFLTYFQNEAQLDKSGLPSDRFFAERPEGSVSTLKIQRTQQEDSAVYLCASSPGEGHNEKLFFGSGTQLSVL.

V gene TRBV29-1 combines with J gene TRBJ1-1; D gene uncertain. V lost 6 bases, J lost 5 bases, and 10 bases lay in between. CDR3 size: 11 residues. In germline, CDR1 is SQVTM, CDR2 ANQGSEA. CDR3 protein: CSVWDGTEAFF. The CDR3 nucleotides are TGCAGCGTGTGGGATGGTACTGAAGCTTTCTTT.

The chain joins TRBV7-6 to TRBJ2-2, with 13 bases identical to TRBD2. This CDR3 contains 16 residues. In germline, CDR1 is SGHVS, CDR2 FNYEAQ. The trim removed 5 bases at V and 2 bases at J, leaving 2 bases unmatched. The CDR3 here is CASSVGLAGNTGELFF. The CDR3 DNA reads as TGTGCCAGCAGCGTGGGACTAGCGGGAAACACCGGGGAGCTGTTTTTT. The full variable domain, its missing parts supplied by reference TRBV7-6 and TRBJ2-2, is GAGVSQSPRYKVTKRGQDVALRCDPISGHVSLYWYRQALGQGPEFLTYFNYEAQQDKSGLPNDRFSAERPEGSISTLTIQRTEQRDSAMYRCASSVGLAGNTGELFFGEGSRLTVL.

V and J are TRBV9 and TRBJ2-7, with D uncertain. Trimming removed 4 bases at V and 3 bases at J, with 11 bases between. This CDR3 region has 13 residues. CDR1 is SGDLS, CDR2 YYNGEE, per germline. The CDR3 loop reads CASSPQAGYEQYF. The CDR3 DNA reads as TGTGCCAGCAGCCCCCAGGCAGGCTACGAGCAGTACTTC.

The chain joins TRBV4-2 to TRBJ2-1; D is unresolved. V lost 3 bases and J lost 0, with 18 bases in between. The V gene's germline CDR1 is LGHNA and CDR2 YNFKEQ. This CDR3 has 18 amino acids. The CDR3 reads CASSHPQAAVFSYNEQFF. CDR3 coding DNA: TGTGCCAGCAGCCATCCCCAGGCCGCGGTTTTCTCCTACAATGAGCAGTTCTTC.

This chain links TRBV6-5 with TRBJ2-6; D is ambiguous. There are 15 residues in the CDR3. V was trimmed by 8 bases and J by 0 bases, leaving 11 bases between them. Per the germline V gene, CDR1 is MNHEY and CDR2 is SVGAGI. CDR3 bases: TGTGCCAGCCGGAGTACCCGCTCTGGGGCCAACGTCCTGACTTTC. This gives the protein CASRSTRSGANVLTF.

This clone has only a few counts. The chain carries TRBV7-6 and TRBJ2-1; TRBD2 matches 8 bases. Germline V CDR1 and CDR2: SGHVS, FNYEAQ. The trim removed 2 bases at V and 4 bases at J, leaving 7 bases unmatched. CDR3 size: 16 residues. The CDR3 DNA sequence: TGTGCCAGCAGCTTAAAGCGGGAGCCCCTATACAATGAGCAGTTCTTC. This gives the protein CASSLKREPLYNEQFF.

This clone was detected only once. The V call is TRBV9, the J call TRBJ2-2; D unclear. The V gene lost 0 bases and the J gene lost 7 bases, with 7 bases spanning the gap. The germline V gene encodes CDR1 SGDLS and CDR2 YYNGEE. The CDR3 has 13 amino acids. CDR3 loop: CASSVDVSGELFF. In DNA, the CDR3 is TGTGCCAGCAGCGTAGATGTCAGCGGGGAGCTGTTTTTT.

J is TRBJ1-5 and V is TRBV6-5; no clear D. Germline CDR1 MNHEY, CDR2 SVGAGI. The CDR3 spans 15 residues. V was cut by 5 bases and J by 2 bases, with 13 bases left in between. The CDR3 sequence: CASSTRRGGNQPQHF. For the CDR3, the DNA is TGTGCCAGCAGTACCCGCCGGGGAGGCAATCAGCCCCAGCATTTT.

The V gene is TRBV5-1, the J gene TRBJ2-7, with 9 bases that match TRBD2. V shed 1 base, J shed 0 bases, and the junction held 8 bases outside the gene matches. The V gene's germline CDR1 is SGHRS and CDR2 YFSETQ. CDR3 size: 17 residues. The CDR3 protein is CASSLTPGTSLSYEQYF. The CDR3 region has the DNA TGCGCCAGCAGCTTGACCCCCGGGACTAGCCTCTCCTACGAGCAGTACTTC.

This clone has more than one count but fewer than ten. V and J are TRBV6-5 and TRBJ2-5; 9 bases match TRBD2. CDR3 size: 15 residues. Germline CDR1 and CDR2: MNHEY and SVGAGI. V was clipped by 4 bases and J by 5 bases; unmatched bases: 8. The CDR3 is CASSSSGKGHETQYF. DNA of the CDR3: TGTGCCAGCAGTTCTAGCGGGAAGGGGCATGAGACCCAGTACTTC.

This clone has just one count. J is TRBJ1-5 and V is TRBV5-6, with unresolved D. Germline CDR1 SGHDT, CDR2 YYEEEE. The V gene lost 1 base and the J gene lost 1 base, with 3 bases spanning the gap. The CDR3 covers 13 residues. The DNA of the CDR3 is TGTGCCAGCAGCTTGAACAGCAATCAGCCCCAGCATTTT. This encodes CASSLNSNQPQHF.